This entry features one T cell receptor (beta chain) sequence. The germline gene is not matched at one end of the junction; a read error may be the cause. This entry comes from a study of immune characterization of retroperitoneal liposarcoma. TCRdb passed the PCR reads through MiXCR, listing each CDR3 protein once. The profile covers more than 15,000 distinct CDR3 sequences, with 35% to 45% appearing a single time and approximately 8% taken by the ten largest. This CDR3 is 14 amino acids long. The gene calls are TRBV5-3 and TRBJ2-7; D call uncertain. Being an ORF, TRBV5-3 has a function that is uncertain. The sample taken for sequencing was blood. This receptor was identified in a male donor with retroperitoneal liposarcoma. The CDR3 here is CASSLEHSSSEQYF. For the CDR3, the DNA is TGTGCCAGCAGCTTGGAGCATTCCTCCAGCGAGCAGTACTTC.